The entry below gives a single T cell receptor (beta chain) sequence along with its context. What it binds is unknown. A second PCR, run for about 6 to 11 cycles, used a sample-barcoded 5' primer plus a J-beta primer mix. In TCRdb, the 5' RACE reads were re-called with MiXCR into one record per CDR3 protein. The repertoire includes about 730,000 distinct CDR3 sequences, roughly 41% of them detected once, and 20% to 25% sits in the top ten. The source of the sample is a study of blood T cells in healthy people across ages. Study-wide points: Aged donors had fewer naive CD4+ cells and lower diversity than long-lived donors. Older age coincided with a roughly linear decline in TCR beta diversity per million T cells. No one knew whether donors had CMV, which possibly confounded expanded clonotype changes. Estimates of diversity drawn from one million T cells were considered underestimates.

The CDR3 spans 16 residues. Germline lookup yields CDR1 LGHDT and CDR2 YNNKEL (reference sequence). Deletions cut 2 bases from V and 2 bases from J, with 14 bases between. The V gene is TRBV3-1, the J gene TRBJ2-3; D possibly corresponds to TRBD2 (6 bases). The clonotype comes from an older woman in good health. The specimen sequenced was blood. The CDR3, as DNA: TGTGCCAGCAGCCAATCGGGCGGGGTACACACAGATACGCAGTATTTT. As protein: CASSQSGGVHTDTQYF.